The rows below give T cell receptor beta chains drawn from one sample of a study of blood T cell repertoires in COVID-19. This table comes from immunoSEQ multiplex PCR, and its TCRdb copy is limited to in-frame clones, with some not included. Of under 200,000 clones listed, 80% to 90% are singletons. Input material: peripheral blood. The receptors originated from a woman of 80 years or more with COVID-19, enrolled during active disease. The CDR3 runs from the conserved cysteine through the conserved F or W. Each record gives: V gene, clone size, J gene, CDR3 length, D gene, CDR3 DNA, CDR3 protein. D genes are given only for firm matches. Clone size, where shown, is once, few, many, or a class for clones that have expanded.

TRBV27	few	TRBJ2-7	14	TRBD2	TGTGCCAGCAGGCTTACCGGGAGGATCAACGAGCAGTACTTC	CASRLTGRINEQYF
TRBV5-1	.	TRBJ2-7	13	.	TGCGCCAGCAGCCCTAGGACAGACTACGAGCAGTACTTC	CASSPRTDYEQYF
TRBV7-9	.	TRBJ1-5	14	.	TGTGCCAGCAGCTTTGCGGGGAGCAATCAGCCCCAGCATTTT	CASSFAGSNQPQHF
TRBV21-1	.	TRBJ2-7	14	.	TGTGCCAGCAGCAGAACAGGGGGGCCCTACGAGCAGTACTTC	CASSRTGGPYEQYF
TRBV18	.	TRBJ1-2	13	TRBD1	TGTGCCAGCTCACGAGACAGGGATGATGGCTACACCTTC	CASSRDRDDGYTF
TRBV28	.	TRBJ1-2	12	.	TGTGCCAGCAGTTTCCAGACTTATGGCTACACCTTC	CASSFQTYGYTF
TRBV3-1/TRBV3-2	.	TRBJ1-2	13	TRBD1	TGTGCCAGCAGAAACAGGGGATATGATGGCTACATCTTC	CASRNRGYDGYIF
TRBV18	.	TRBJ2-7	14	.	TGTGCCAGCTCACCGCTGAGGGGGGGTGGCGAGCAGTACTTC	CASSPLRGGGEQYF
TRBV15	once	TRBJ2-1	15	TRBD1	TGTGCCACCAGCAGAGTTAGGACAGGGGACAATGAGCAGTTCTTC	CATSRVRTGDNEQFF
TRBV19	.	TRBJ1-3	15	.	TGTGCCAGTAGTAGATCAGGGGACTCTGGAAACACCATATATTTT	CASSRSGDSGNTIYF
TRBV6-1	.	TRBJ1-5	17	.	TGTGCCAGCAGTGAACCTAGTAGGCCTTATAGCAATCAGCCCCAGCATTTT	CASSEPSRPYSNQPQHF
TRBV3-1/TRBV3-2	.	TRBJ2-1	15	TRBD2	TGTGCCAGCAGCCAATGGACTAGCGATCACAATGAGCAGTTCTTC	CASSQWTSDHNEQFF
TRBV3-1/TRBV3-2	once	TRBJ2-4	14	.	TGTGCCAGCAGCCAAGCGGTAGCCAAAAACATTCAGTACTTC	CASSQAVAKNIQYF
TRBV28	.	TRBJ2-7	16	.	TGTGCCAGCAGCAAGATAGGGGGCGGGGGGCGGTCCGAGCAGTACTTC	CASSKIGGGGRSEQYF
TRBV7-2	.	TRBJ2-4	14	TRBD2	TGTGCCAGCAGTGGGGGGGGTAGTAGAAACATTCAGTACTTC	CASSGGGSRNIQYF
TRBV19	few	TRBJ1-2	14	TRBD1	TGTGCCAGTAGTTTAGCCGGGACAGGATATGGCTACACCTTC	CASSLAGTGYGYTF
TRBV27	.	TRBJ1-4	13	.	TGTGCCAGCAGTACCAACTCGCAGGGAAAACTGTTTTTT	CASSTNSQGKLFF